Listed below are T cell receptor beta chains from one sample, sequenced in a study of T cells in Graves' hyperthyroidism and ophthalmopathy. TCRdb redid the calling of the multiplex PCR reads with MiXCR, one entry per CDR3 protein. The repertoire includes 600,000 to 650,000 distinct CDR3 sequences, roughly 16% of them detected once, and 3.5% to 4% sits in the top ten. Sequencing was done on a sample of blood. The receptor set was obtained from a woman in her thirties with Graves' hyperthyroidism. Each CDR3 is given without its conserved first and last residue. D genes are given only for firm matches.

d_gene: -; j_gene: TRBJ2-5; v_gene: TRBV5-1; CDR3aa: ASSGLPNQETQY
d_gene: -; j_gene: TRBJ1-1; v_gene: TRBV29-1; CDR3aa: SVEDPQGLSTEAF
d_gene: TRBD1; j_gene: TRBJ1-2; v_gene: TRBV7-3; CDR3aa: ASSLTGAGTGEGYT
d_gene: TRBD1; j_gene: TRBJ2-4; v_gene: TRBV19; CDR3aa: ASTDTGDKNIQY
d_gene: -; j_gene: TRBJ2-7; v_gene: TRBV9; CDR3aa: ASSVLPSGYEQY
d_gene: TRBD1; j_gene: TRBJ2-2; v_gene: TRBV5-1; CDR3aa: ASKQGATTGELF
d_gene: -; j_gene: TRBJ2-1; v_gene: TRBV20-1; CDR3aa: SAIRLRGGYNEQF
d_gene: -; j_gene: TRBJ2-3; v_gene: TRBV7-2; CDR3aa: ASSPNWQEPTDTQY
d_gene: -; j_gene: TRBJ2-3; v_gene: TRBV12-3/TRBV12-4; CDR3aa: ASSLLGRDTQY
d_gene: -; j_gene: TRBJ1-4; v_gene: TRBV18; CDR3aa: ASSPLRGNEKLF
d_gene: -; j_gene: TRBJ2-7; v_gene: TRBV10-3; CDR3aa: AIRGSDEQY
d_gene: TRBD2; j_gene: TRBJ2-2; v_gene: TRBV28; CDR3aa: AVLGLAATLNTGELF
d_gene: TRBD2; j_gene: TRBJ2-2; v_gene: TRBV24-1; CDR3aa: ATSDLGLAGDITGELF
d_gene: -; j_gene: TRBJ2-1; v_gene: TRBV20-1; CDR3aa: SVTPTGLSEQF
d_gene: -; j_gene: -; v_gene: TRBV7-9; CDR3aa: ASSKVGGFYEQF
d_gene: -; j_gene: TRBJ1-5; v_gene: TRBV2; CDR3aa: ASSEGVRVNQPQH
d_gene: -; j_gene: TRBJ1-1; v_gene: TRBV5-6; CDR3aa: ASSWKRGFVTEAF
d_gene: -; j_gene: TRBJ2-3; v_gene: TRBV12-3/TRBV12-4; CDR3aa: ASRGSVGSSTDTQY
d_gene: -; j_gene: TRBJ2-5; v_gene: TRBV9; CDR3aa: ASSVEGYQETQY
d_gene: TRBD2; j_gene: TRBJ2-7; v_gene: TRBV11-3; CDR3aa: ASSLTSVDLGEQY
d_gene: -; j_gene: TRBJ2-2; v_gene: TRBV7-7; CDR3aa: ASSPVESNTGELF
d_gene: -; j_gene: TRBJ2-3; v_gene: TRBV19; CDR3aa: ASSIGWTRTSTDTQY
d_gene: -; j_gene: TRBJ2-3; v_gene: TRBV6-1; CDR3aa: ASRPRAPGVERRTDTQY
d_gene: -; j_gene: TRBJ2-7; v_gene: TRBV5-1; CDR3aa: ASSLEVNEQY
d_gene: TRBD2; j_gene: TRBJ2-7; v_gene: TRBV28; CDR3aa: ASSSVAGGYEQY
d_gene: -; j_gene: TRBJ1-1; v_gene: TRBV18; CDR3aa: ASSPITAQANTEAF
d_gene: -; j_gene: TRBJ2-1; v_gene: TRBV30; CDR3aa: AWSDYSYNEQF
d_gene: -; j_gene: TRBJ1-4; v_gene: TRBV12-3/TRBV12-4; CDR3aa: ASSSFRGGVNEKLF
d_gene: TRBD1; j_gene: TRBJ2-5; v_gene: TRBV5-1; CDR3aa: ASSPFSGTGVEEQETQY
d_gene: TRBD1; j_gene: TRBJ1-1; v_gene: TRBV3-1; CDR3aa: ASSHSGGAGTEAF
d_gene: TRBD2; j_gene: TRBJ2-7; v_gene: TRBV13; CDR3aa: ASSPTGTTEQY
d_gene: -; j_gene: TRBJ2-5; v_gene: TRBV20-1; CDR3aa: SARDLAAETQY
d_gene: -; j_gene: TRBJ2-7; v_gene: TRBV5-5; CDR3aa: ASSPYPPGYGGEQY
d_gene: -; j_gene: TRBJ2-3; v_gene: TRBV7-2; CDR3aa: ASSLNRASTDTQY
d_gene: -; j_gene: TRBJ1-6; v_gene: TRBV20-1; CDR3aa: SASLQQASSYNSPLH
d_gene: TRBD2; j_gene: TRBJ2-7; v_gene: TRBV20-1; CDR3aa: SASPSGSFYEQY
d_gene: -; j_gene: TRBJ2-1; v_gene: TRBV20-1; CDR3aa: SARGAGARAYNEQF
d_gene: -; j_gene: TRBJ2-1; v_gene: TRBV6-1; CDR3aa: ASTQTFNEQF
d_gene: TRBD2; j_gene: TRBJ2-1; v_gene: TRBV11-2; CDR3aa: ASSRSGLAGDGEQF
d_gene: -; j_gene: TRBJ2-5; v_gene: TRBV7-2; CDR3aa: ASSLGGGAGETQY
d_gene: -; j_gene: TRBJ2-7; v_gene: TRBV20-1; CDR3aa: SARDPRTKDFEQY
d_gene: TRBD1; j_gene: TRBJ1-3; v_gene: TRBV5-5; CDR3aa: ASSGRGQVGNTIY
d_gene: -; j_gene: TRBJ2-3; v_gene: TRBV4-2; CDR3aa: ASSQGGQFTDTQY
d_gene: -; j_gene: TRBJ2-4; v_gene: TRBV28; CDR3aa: ASKRTGTNIQY
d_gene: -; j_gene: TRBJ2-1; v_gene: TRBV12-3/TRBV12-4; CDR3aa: ASSFSGDEQF
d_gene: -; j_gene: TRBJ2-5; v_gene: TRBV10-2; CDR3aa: ASSETAPQETQY
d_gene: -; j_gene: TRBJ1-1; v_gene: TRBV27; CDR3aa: ASSFTWRNTEAF
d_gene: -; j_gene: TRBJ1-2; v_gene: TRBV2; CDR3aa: ASREADYGYT